This TCR beta chain came from a study of a mutant IDH1 vaccine in newly diagnosed glioma. Of note for this clone: Antigen unknown.

As to time point: week 35, safety follow-up. Vaccination used 300 ug of mutant IDH1 20-mer peptide per dose, with topical imiquimod. The germline V gene has CDR1 GTSNPN and CDR2 SVGIG (reference sequence). J was trimmed by 6 bases and V by 2 bases; bases with no gene match: 4. The CDR3 is made up of 12 amino acids. The table came from immunoSEQ multiplex PCR; TCRdb's copy has only in-frame clones and leaves some out. The table records roughly 51,000 clones, approximately 80% of them present only once. This receptor was obtained from a man aged 40-49 years with glioma. The starting material was PBMCs, obtained from a glioma patient whose treatment included an IDH1 peptide vaccine. The chain employs TRBV30 and TRBJ2-7, with 7 bases aligning to TRBD2. CDR3 loop: CAWSHTSVEQYF. Written as DNA, the CDR3 is TGTGCCTGGAGTCACACTAGCGTCGAGCAGTACTTC. Variable domain in full (rest from reference TRBV30 and TRBJ2-7): SQTIHQWPATLVQPVGSPLSLECTVEGTSNPNLYWYRQAAGRGLQLLFYSVGIGQISSEVPQNLSASRPQDRQFILSSKKLLLSDSGFYLCAWSHTSVEQYFGPGTRLTVT.